A selection of T cell receptor beta chains follows, all from one sample in a study of shared clonotypes between healthy human individuals. The table came from immunoSEQ multiplex PCR; TCRdb's copy has only in-frame clones and leaves some out. The repertoire has 2 million to 2.5 million clones, 85% to 95% of them found once; the top ten carry 0.37%. The sample was naive CD4+ T cells from PBMCs. These receptors were collected from a man aged 18-30 years in good health. Some clones in this sample may be carry-over from other donors' samples. CDR3s include the opening cysteine and the closing phenylalanine or tryptophan. A D gene is named only where the DNA matches it firmly. Some rows have no size entry. The others give once, few or many, or a class for an expanded clone.

D	V	J	size	DNA	CDR3
TRBD2	TRBV7-9	TRBJ2-3	.	TGTGCCAGCAGCTTACCAGGACTAGCGGAGGGCACAGATACGCAGTATTTT	CASSLPGLAEGTDTQYF
.	TRBV2	TRBJ2-1	.	TGTGCCAGCAGGAGGGGAGGGACAGAATACAATGAGCAGTTCTTC	CASRRGGTEYNEQFF
.	TRBV4-3	TRBJ1-2	.	TGCGCCAGCAGCCAAGGTATGGGCAGGGCCGATGGCTACACCTTC	CASSQGMGRADGYTF
.	TRBV9	TRBJ1-3	.	TGTGCCAGCAGCCCCCGGGGGTGGATTGGAAACACCATATATTTT	CASSPRGWIGNTIYF
TRBD1	TRBV19	TRBJ2-3	.	TGTGCCAGTAGAGCTACAGGGGTCCTCACAGATACGCAGTATTTT	CASRATGVLTDTQYF
.	TRBV7-3	TRBJ2-1	.	TGTGCCAGCAGCTTAACGTTACCGGGAAAGGAGTACAATGAGCAGTTCTTC	CASSLTLPGKEYNEQFF
.	TRBV28	TRBJ1-2	.	TGTGCCAGCAGTTTAGGTCCGGGATACGGCTACACCTTC	CASSLGPGYGYTF
.	TRBV5-1	TRBJ2-1	.	TGCGCCAGCAGCTTAGGCCACGGCAATGAGCAGTTCTTC	CASSLGHGNEQFF
TRBD2	TRBV30	TRBJ2-7	.	TGTGCCTGGAGTATAAGACTAGCGGGAGTTGATTCCGAGCAGTACTTC	CAWSIRLAGVDSEQYF
.	TRBV6-5	TRBJ1-1	.	TGTGCCAGCAGTTACCACTACAGTAACACTGAAGCTTTCTTT	CASSYHYSNTEAFF
.	TRBV11-2	TRBJ2-7	.	TGTGCCAGCAGCTTAGTGGATTACCCGGGGATCTACGAGCAGTACTTC	CASSLVDYPGIYEQYF
.	TRBV7-3	TRBJ1-1	.	TGTGCCAGCAGCTTCGGCCGGGAGCAGGAAGCTTTCTTT	CASSFGREQEAFF
.	TRBV28	TRBJ1-2	.	TGTGCCAGCAGTTTACACCCGGGATTAAGCTATGGCTACACCTTC	CASSLHPGLSYGYTF
.	TRBV5-1	TRBJ2-5	.	TGCGCCAGCTCTCCCCTAGTCACCCAAGAGACCCAGTACTTC	CASSPLVTQETQYF
TRBD2	TRBV4-1	TRBJ2-1	.	TGCGCCAGCAGCCAAGATGAGGCCTTCGGCGGGAGAATGGATGAGCAGTTCTTC	CASSQDEAFGGRMDEQFF
.	TRBV11-2	TRBJ1-1	.	TGTGCCAGCAGCTTGACGGCCAGGAACACTGAAGCTTTCTTT	CASSLTARNTEAFF
.	TRBV4-2	TRBJ2-5	.	TGTGCCAGCAGCCAAGGTGTTAGCTTGGAGACCCAGTACTTC	CASSQGVSLETQYF
.	TRBV7-6	TRBJ1-5	.	TGTGCCAGCAGCTTGGGGGGGCATGGTGGCAATCAGCCCCAGCATTTT	CASSLGGHGGNQPQHF
.	TRBV4-1	TRBJ1-2	.	TGCGCCAGCAGCCAAAACCTCGCAGCTAACTATGGCTACACCTTC	CASSQNLAANYGYTF
.	TRBV5-1	TRBJ1-3	.	TGCGCCAGCAGCGGGACCCAGACCTCTGGAAACACCATATATTTT	CASSGTQTSGNTIYF
.	TRBV5-6	TRBJ2-7	once	TGTGCCAGCAGCTACGGAGTCTACGAGCAGTACTTC	CASSYGVYEQYF
TRBD1	TRBV20-1	TRBJ2-7	.	TGCAGTGCGAGGGACAGGGCCGAGCAGTACTTC	CSARDRAEQYF
.	TRBV4-1	TRBJ2-5	.	TGCGCCAGCAGCCAAGTTTTGGCACTAGCAGGAGAGACCCAGTACTTC	CASSQVLALAGETQYF
.	TRBV19	TRBJ1-1	once	TGTGCCAGTAGTTCTTATCGGGAAGAAGCTTTCTTT	CASSSYREEAFF
TRBD1	TRBV28	TRBJ2-1	once	TGTGCCAGCAGTTCGGGACAGGGGGCGTTTGAGCAGTTCTTC	CASSSGQGAFEQFF
.	TRBV28	TRBJ1-1	.	TGTGCCAGCAACACCCGCCCGTACGCGGAGAACACTGAAGCTTTCTTT	CASNTRPYAENTEAFF
.	TRBV9	TRBJ2-1	.	TGTGCCACCGGGAAAGGGGGGGGAGGGCCCTCCTACAATGAGCAGTTCTTC	CATGKGGGGPSYNEQFF
TRBD2	TRBV6-4	TRBJ2-2	.	TGTGCCAGCAGTGACTCGGCGGGAGGCCCTAGCGGGGAGCTGTTTTTT	CASSDSAGGPSGELFF
.	TRBV18	TRBJ2-1	.	TGTGCCAGCTCACCAGTACGAGCGGCGAACAATGAGCAGTTCTTC	CASSPVRAANNEQFF
.	TRBV7-2	TRBJ2-7	.	TGTGCCAGCAGCTACCTGCGCTACGAGCAGTACTTC	CASSYLRYEQYF
TRBD1	TRBV28	TRBJ1-2	.	TGTGCCAGCAGTCCCCCGACAGGGAATGGCTACACCTTC	CASSPPTGNGYTF
.	TRBV6-6	TRBJ2-5	.	TGTGCAACCAGGAGTCCAGGGATCCAAGAGACCCAGTACTTC	CATRSPGIQETQYF
.	TRBV10-1	TRBJ2-5	.	TGCGCCAGCAGTAGAGGGTCCGGACAGCCCCAAGAGACCCAGTACTTC	CASSRGSGQPQETQYF
.	TRBV2	TRBJ1-5	.	TGTGCCAGCAGTGAAGCGTTTATGAATGGGCCCCAGCATTTT	CASSEAFMNGPQHF
.	TRBV4-2	TRBJ2-7	.	TGTGCCAGCAGCCAAGATCTCCAGGGTCACTACGAGCAGTACTTC	CASSQDLQGHYEQYF
TRBD1	TRBV29-1	TRBJ2-6	.	TGCAGCGTTGAAAGGGGGCCTGGGGCCAACGTCCTGACTTTC	CSVERGPGANVLTF
.	TRBV18	TRBJ2-4	.	TGTGCCAGCTCACCGTCTACAGGGACAGCCAAAAACATTCAGTACTTC	CASSPSTGTAKNIQYF
TRBD2	TRBV5-4	TRBJ2-1	.	TGTGCCAGCAGGATCGGGCTAGCGGGAGTGTTCTCCTACAATGAGCAGTTCTTC	CASRIGLAGVFSYNEQFF
.	TRBV7-9	TRBJ1-2	.	TGTGCCAGCAGCTTAGAGTCCAACTATCGCGGCTACACCTTC	CASSLESNYRGYTF
TRBD1	TRBV10-3	TRBJ2-7	.	TGTGCCATCAGGGGAAGACAGGGCTCCGAGCAGTACTTC	CAIRGRQGSEQYF
TRBD1	TRBV5-1	TRBJ1-1	.	TGCGCCAGCAGCATGAGGACAGGACGGAACACTGAAGCTTTCTTT	CASSMRTGRNTEAFF
.	TRBV6-1	TRBJ1-4	.	TGTGCCAGCACCCCGCCTCAGGGAATTCGTGAAAAACTGTTTTTT	CASTPPQGIREKLFF
TRBD1	TRBV11-2	TRBJ2-6	.	TGTGCCGGAGCCGGGACAGCCCCCTCTGGGGCCAACGTCCTGACTTTC	CAGAGTAPSGANVLTF
.	TRBV10-3	TRBJ2-6	.	TGTGCCATCAGTGAGGGCAGTCCTCGCTCTGGGGCCAACGTCCTGACTTTC	CAISEGSPRSGANVLTF
TRBD1	TRBV10-3	TRBJ2-7	.	TGTGCCATCAGTGAGGGGGACAGAAGAAATTACGAGCAGTACTTC	CAISEGDRRNYEQYF
.	TRBV7-9	TRBJ1-5	.	TGTGCCAGCAGCTTACCGGGAGAGGGTCAGCCCCAGCATTTT	CASSLPGEGQPQHF
.	TRBV5-4	TRBJ2-7	.	TGTGCCAGCAGCTTGAACGGGGGACCCTACGAGCAGTACTTC	CASSLNGGPYEQYF
TRBD2	TRBV29-1	TRBJ2-7	.	TGCAGCGTTGAAGACCGCCACACTAGCGGGAGTCTTGAGCAGTACTTC	CSVEDRHTSGSLEQYF
.	TRBV6-1	TRBJ1-5	.	TGTGCCAGCAGTGAAAGGACAGTTTATAGCAATCAGCCCCAGCATTTT	CASSERTVYSNQPQHF
.	TRBV28	TRBJ1-1	.	TGTGCCAGCACCTCCCGGGGGGGGGCCGGTGGGGTGACTGAAGCTTTCTTT	CASTSRGGAGGVTEAFF
TRBD2	TRBV5-4	TRBJ2-3	.	TGTGCCAGCAGCAGGAGCGGGACTAGCGCAGATACGCAGTATTTT	CASSRSGTSADTQYF
.	TRBV21-1	TRBJ2-3	.	TGTGCCACCCCCCGGGGGGGAGACACTAGCACAGATACGCAGTATTTT	CATPRGGDTSTDTQYF
.	TRBV2	TRBJ2-5	.	TGTGCCAGCAGTGAAGGGAACCAAGAGACCCAGTACTTC	CASSEGNQETQYF
.	TRBV5-1	TRBJ2-2	.	TGCGCCAGCAGCTTTTACAGCCTTCGGTGGACCGGGGAGCTGTTTTTT	CASSFYSLRWTGELFF
TRBD2	TRBV9	TRBJ2-2	.	TGTGCCAGCAGCCGACGGAGCGGGACGAACACCGGGGAGCTGTTTTTT	CASSRRSGTNTGELFF
.	TRBV6-6	TRBJ1-4	.	TGTGCCAGCAGCCCCAACACTGGGAATGAAAAACTGTTTTTT	CASSPNTGNEKLFF
TRBD2	TRBV7-8	TRBJ2-3	.	TGTGCCAGCAGCTTAGGTGCTAGCGGGGAGGATACGCAGTATTTT	CASSLGASGEDTQYF
TRBD2	TRBV5-5	TRBJ2-7	.	TGTGCCAGCAGCTTGGTGGCAGAGAGCGGGAGATACCACGAGCAGTACTTC	CASSLVAESGRYHEQYF
.	TRBV7-3	TRBJ2-1	.	TGTGCCAGCAGCCTGGGGACTCGGCCAGGCTACAATGAGCAGTTCTTC	CASSLGTRPGYNEQFF